The rows below give T cell receptor beta chains drawn from one sample of a study of blood T cell repertoires in COVID-19. Assay used: immunoSEQ multiplex PCR; TCRdb lists only in-frame clones, some missing. This sample carries over 200,000 clones, around 86% of them seen once, and the ten largest clones take around 15%. Specimen: PBMCs or T cells enriched from blood (not recorded which). The receptors originated from a man aged 18-30 years who had recovered from COVID-19. Both conserved end residues are part of each CDR3. The order of the fields is J gene, V gene, clone size, D gene, CDR3 protein, CDR3 DNA. A D gene is named only where the DNA matches it firmly. Size tells how often a clone was seen (once, few, many) or the class of an expanded clone, and some rows leave it out.

j_gene: TRBJ2-7; v_gene: TRBV10-1; abundance: -; d_gene: TRBD1; CDR3aa: CASSDIGTVGTADEQYF; CDR3nt: TGCGCCAGCAGTGATATAGGTACAGTGGGGACAGCGGACGAGCAGTACTTC
j_gene: TRBJ1-2; v_gene: TRBV14; abundance: once; d_gene: -; CDR3aa: CASSFLQGDGYTF; CDR3nt: TGTGCCAGCAGCTTTCTACAAGGGGATGGCTACACCTTC
j_gene: TRBJ1-5; v_gene: TRBV11-2; abundance: -; d_gene: TRBD1; CDR3aa: CASSLGGAGGTGQPQHF; CDR3nt: TGTGCCAGCAGCTTAGGGGGGGCAGGGGGCACGGGGCAGCCCCAGCATTTT
j_gene: TRBJ2-3; v_gene: TRBV5-1; abundance: -; d_gene: TRBD2; CDR3aa: CASSSGLAGSTDTQYF; CDR3nt: TGCGCCAGCAGCTCAGGACTAGCGGGTAGCACAGATACGCAGTATTTT
j_gene: TRBJ2-3; v_gene: TRBV4-2; abundance: -; d_gene: TRBD1; CDR3aa: CASSRTGQGFTDTQYF; CDR3nt: TGTGCCAGCAGCCGGACGGGACAGGGGTTCACAGATACGCAGTATTTT
j_gene: TRBJ1-1; v_gene: TRBV7-2; abundance: -; d_gene: TRBD1; CDR3aa: CASSLRDRGVRTEAFF; CDR3nt: TGTGCCAGCAGCCTCAGGGACAGGGGAGTTCGCACTGAAGCTTTCTTT
j_gene: TRBJ1-2; v_gene: TRBV5-8; abundance: -; d_gene: TRBD1; CDR3aa: CASSTRTGTYGYTF; CDR3nt: TGTGCCAGCAGCACCCGGACAGGGACCTATGGCTACACCTTC
j_gene: TRBJ2-2; v_gene: TRBV18; abundance: -; d_gene: TRBD1; CDR3aa: CASSPRAGGDTGELFF; CDR3nt: TGTGCCAGCTCACCACGGGCAGGGGGAGACACCGGGGAGCTGTTTTTT
j_gene: TRBJ2-1; v_gene: TRBV27; abundance: few; d_gene: -; CDR3aa: CASSRYRGYEQFF; CDR3nt: TGTGCCAGCAGTCGCTATCGAGGCTATGAGCAGTTCTTC
j_gene: TRBJ1-1; v_gene: TRBV19; abundance: -; d_gene: -; CDR3aa: CASSIRHTNTEAFF; CDR3nt: TGTGCCAGTAGTATACGACATACCAACACTGAAGCTTTCTTT
j_gene: TRBJ1-6; v_gene: TRBV6-5; abundance: -; d_gene: TRBD1; CDR3aa: CASSYSDQGALSPLHF; CDR3nt: TGTGCCAGCAGTTACTCAGATCAGGGGGCTCTTTCACCCCTCCACTTT
j_gene: TRBJ2-5; v_gene: TRBV5-4; abundance: -; d_gene: TRBD2; CDR3aa: CASSGKGLFKETQYF; CDR3nt: TGTGCCAGCAGCGGCAAGGGACTATTCAAAGAGACCCAGTACTTC
j_gene: TRBJ1-2; v_gene: TRBV6-5; abundance: -; d_gene: TRBD1; CDR3aa: CASSPGTGAGGYTF; CDR3nt: TGTGCCAGCAGTCCCGGGACAGGAGCCGGTGGCTACACCTTC
j_gene: TRBJ1-1; v_gene: TRBV29-1; abundance: -; d_gene: TRBD1; CDR3aa: CSVGRTGGVRGEAFF; CDR3nt: TGCAGCGTTGGACGGACAGGGGGCGTGAGAGGTGAAGCTTTCTTT
j_gene: TRBJ1-2; v_gene: TRBV3-1/TRBV3-2; abundance: -; d_gene: -; CDR3aa: CASSQDRDIHYGYTF; CDR3nt: TGTGCCAGCAGCCAAGACAGGGATATCCACTATGGCTACACCTTC
j_gene: TRBJ1-2; v_gene: TRBV20-1; abundance: -; d_gene: TRBD1; CDR3aa: CSASLQGANYGYTF; CDR3nt: TGCAGTGCTAGTTTACAGGGGGCGAACTATGGCTACACCTTC
j_gene: TRBJ2-3; v_gene: TRBV28; abundance: -; d_gene: -; CDR3aa: CAAFDPERGNLISTDTQYF; CDR3nt: TGTGCCGCCTTCGATCCGGAGAGGGGGAATTTGATCAGCACAGATACGCAGTATTTT
j_gene: TRBJ1-4; v_gene: TRBV6-5; abundance: -; d_gene: -; CDR3aa: CASSTQGREKLFF; CDR3nt: TGTGCCAGCAGCACGCAGGGGAGAGAAAAACTGTTTTTT
j_gene: TRBJ1-1; v_gene: TRBV10-1; abundance: -; d_gene: -; CDR3aa: CARKAMNTEAFF; CDR3nt: TGCGCCAGGAAAGCAATGAACACTGAAGCTTTCTTT
j_gene: TRBJ2-3; v_gene: TRBV9; abundance: -; d_gene: -; CDR3aa: CASSVSRGRGERTDTQYF; CDR3nt: TGTGCCAGCAGCGTAAGTAGGGGGAGAGGGGAACGCACAGATACGCAGTATTTT
j_gene: TRBJ2-2; v_gene: TRBV5-5; abundance: -; d_gene: TRBD1; CDR3aa: CASSSGQVNTGELFF; CDR3nt: TGTGCCAGCAGCTCCGGACAGGTGAACACCGGGGAGCTGTTTTTT
j_gene: TRBJ2-7; v_gene: TRBV5-1; abundance: -; d_gene: -; CDR3aa: CASSPGDWGYEQYF; CDR3nt: TGCGCCAGCAGCCCGGGGGATTGGGGCTACGAGCAGTACTTC
j_gene: TRBJ2-1; v_gene: TRBV29-1; abundance: -; d_gene: -; CDR3aa: CSVDVAGGQSSYNEQFF; CDR3nt: TGCAGCGTTGATGTGGCGGGGGGACAGAGCTCCTACAATGAGCAGTTCTTC
j_gene: TRBJ1-5; v_gene: TRBV2; abundance: -; d_gene: TRBD1; CDR3aa: CASSPPGGLQPQHF; CDR3nt: TGTGCCAGCAGCCCCCCAGGGGGCCTACAGCCCCAGCATTTT
j_gene: TRBJ2-3; v_gene: TRBV6-1; abundance: -; d_gene: TRBD2; CDR3aa: CASSEPGRAGGRSTDTQYF; CDR3nt: TGTGCCAGCAGTGAACCCGGTCGAGCGGGAGGGCGGTCCACAGATACGCAGTATTTT
j_gene: TRBJ1-6; v_gene: TRBV6-5; abundance: -; d_gene: TRBD1; CDR3aa: CASSSTGTGDSPLHF; CDR3nt: TGTGCCAGCAGTTCAACCGGGACAGGGGATTCACCCCTCCACTTT
j_gene: TRBJ1-6; v_gene: TRBV28; abundance: -; d_gene: TRBD1; CDR3aa: CASSFVGTDNSPLHF; CDR3nt: TGTGCCAGCAGTTTCGTCGGGACAGATAATTCACCCCTCCACTTT
j_gene: TRBJ1-1; v_gene: TRBV10-3; abundance: once; d_gene: TRBD1; CDR3aa: CAIRPGQGNTEAFF; CDR3nt: TGTGCCATCAGACCGGGACAGGGGAACACTGAAGCTTTCTTT
j_gene: TRBJ1-2; v_gene: TRBV11-2; abundance: few; d_gene: -; CDR3aa: CASSLVAAGNYGYTF; CDR3nt: TGTGCCAGCAGCTTAGTTGCTGCAGGGAACTATGGCTACACCTTC
j_gene: TRBJ1-1; v_gene: TRBV29-1; abundance: once; d_gene: -; CDR3aa: CSVAPGSDTEAFF; CDR3nt: TGCAGCGTTGCCCCAGGGTCGGACACTGAAGCTTTCTTT
j_gene: TRBJ2-2; v_gene: TRBV4-1; abundance: -; d_gene: -; CDR3aa: CASSQGRVSGELFF; CDR3nt: TGCGCCAGCAGCCAAGGGAGGGTTTCCGGGGAGCTGTTTTTT
j_gene: TRBJ1-3; v_gene: TRBV10-3; abundance: -; d_gene: TRBD1; CDR3aa: CAISESSGQGAFGNTIYF; CDR3nt: TGTGCCATCAGTGAGTCCTCGGGACAGGGGGCTTTTGGAAACACCATATATTTT
j_gene: TRBJ2-7; v_gene: TRBV30; abundance: -; d_gene: -; CDR3aa: CAWTKIQGASYEQYF; CDR3nt: TGTGCCTGGACGAAGATACAGGGAGCCTCCTACGAGCAGTACTTC
j_gene: TRBJ1-1; v_gene: TRBV27; abundance: -; d_gene: TRBD1; CDR3aa: CASSLLGQGARTEAFF; CDR3nt: TGTGCCAGCAGTTTATTAGGACAGGGGGCGCGGACTGAAGCTTTCTTT
j_gene: TRBJ2-7; v_gene: TRBV4-2; abundance: -; d_gene: -; CDR3aa: CASSQDSQGKQYF; CDR3nt: TGTGCCAGCAGCCAAGACAGCCAGGGGAAACAGTACTTC
j_gene: TRBJ2-3; v_gene: TRBV5-1; abundance: -; d_gene: TRBD2; CDR3aa: CASSFGLAGGDTQYF; CDR3nt: TGCGCCAGCAGCTTTGGACTAGCGGGAGGAGATACGCAGTATTTT
j_gene: TRBJ2-2; v_gene: TRBV7-2; abundance: -; d_gene: TRBD2; CDR3aa: CASTRRAGRETANTGELFF; CDR3nt: TGTGCCAGCACACGGAGGGCGGGGCGGGAGACTGCGAACACCGGGGAGCTGTTTTTT
j_gene: TRBJ2-5; v_gene: TRBV28; abundance: -; d_gene: TRBD2; CDR3aa: CASWDYQETQYF; CDR3nt: TGTGCCAGCTGGGACTATCAAGAGACCCAGTACTTC
j_gene: TRBJ2-7; v_gene: TRBV19; abundance: -; d_gene: -; CDR3aa: CASSIQGYEQYF; CDR3nt: TGTGCCAGTAGTATCCAGGGCTACGAGCAGTACTTC
j_gene: TRBJ2-3; v_gene: TRBV4-1; abundance: -; d_gene: -; CDR3aa: CASSQIGDTQYF; CDR3nt: TGCGCCAGCAGCCAGATCGGGGATACGCAGTATTTT
j_gene: TRBJ2-3; v_gene: TRBV5-1; abundance: -; d_gene: -; CDR3aa: CASSLGPSTDTQYF; CDR3nt: TGCGCCAGCAGTTTGGGTCCGAGCACAGATACGCAGTATTTT
j_gene: TRBJ1-5; v_gene: TRBV19; abundance: once; d_gene: -; CDR3aa: CASSRTGYSNQPQHF; CDR3nt: TGTGCCAGTAGCCGAACAGGGTATAGCAATCAGCCCCAGCATTTT
j_gene: TRBJ1-4; v_gene: TRBV5-1; abundance: few; d_gene: -; CDR3aa: CASSIGSPNEKLFF; CDR3nt: TGCGCCAGCAGCATCGGGTCTCCTAATGAAAAACTGTTTTTT
j_gene: TRBJ2-7; v_gene: TRBV6-5; abundance: -; d_gene: -; CDR3aa: CASSRLNEQYF; CDR3nt: TGTGCCAGTAGCCGACTGAACGAGCAGTACTTC
j_gene: TRBJ1-2; v_gene: TRBV27; abundance: -; d_gene: TRBD1; CDR3aa: CAATGGGYTF; CDR3nt: TGTGCCGCGACAGGGGGCGGCTACACCTTC
j_gene: TRBJ2-3; v_gene: TRBV19; abundance: -; d_gene: TRBD2; CDR3aa: CASSASGLDASGGDTQYF; CDR3nt: TGTGCCAGTAGTGCCTCGGGCTTGGATGCTAGCGGGGGTGATACGCAGTATTTT
j_gene: TRBJ2-7; v_gene: TRBV7-3; abundance: many; d_gene: TRBD1; CDR3aa: CASSRGQGRNEQYF; CDR3nt: TGTGCCAGCAGCCGCGGACAGGGTAGGAACGAGCAGTACTTC
j_gene: TRBJ1-2; v_gene: TRBV10-2; abundance: -; d_gene: -; CDR3aa: CASSSSGPGGYTF; CDR3nt: TGCGCCAGCAGTTCAAGTGGACCGGGGGGCTACACCTTC
j_gene: TRBJ1-1; v_gene: TRBV6-6; abundance: -; d_gene: TRBD1; CDR3aa: CASRQPGQGHTEAFF; CDR3nt: TGTGCCAGCAGACAGCCGGGACAGGGACACACTGAAGCTTTCTTT
j_gene: TRBJ2-2; v_gene: TRBV5-4; abundance: -; d_gene: -; CDR3aa: CASSSGSWESTGELFF; CDR3nt: TGTGCCAGCAGCTCAGGGTCTTGGGAATCCACCGGGGAGCTGTTTTTT
j_gene: TRBJ2-1; v_gene: TRBV4-1; abundance: few; d_gene: -; CDR3aa: CASSQDGAGSLHNEQFF; CDR3nt: TGCGCCAGCAGCCAAGATGGGGCGGGAAGCCTACACAATGAGCAGTTCTTC
j_gene: TRBJ2-3; v_gene: TRBV5-1; abundance: -; d_gene: TRBD2; CDR3aa: CASSPPVAGGTDTQYF; CDR3nt: TGCGCCAGCAGCCCGCCGGTAGCGGGGGGCACAGATACGCAGTATTTT
j_gene: TRBJ2-1; v_gene: TRBV3-1/TRBV3-2; abundance: -; d_gene: TRBD2; CDR3aa: CASRAGGRDEQFF; CDR3nt: TGTGCCAGCCGGGCCGGGGGGAGGGATGAGCAGTTCTTC
j_gene: TRBJ2-7; v_gene: TRBV27; abundance: -; d_gene: TRBD2; CDR3aa: CASSLGGGSSYEQYF; CDR3nt: TGTGCCAGCAGTTTAGGGGGGGGAAGTTCCTACGAGCAGTACTTC
j_gene: TRBJ1-5; v_gene: TRBV12-3/TRBV12-4; abundance: -; d_gene: TRBD1; CDR3aa: CASSVTGAAPQHF; CDR3nt: TGTGCCAGCAGTGTGACAGGGGCGGCGCCCCAGCATTTT
j_gene: TRBJ1-1; v_gene: TRBV2; abundance: -; d_gene: TRBD1; CDR3aa: CASSSTGYTEAFF; CDR3nt: TGTGCCAGCAGTTCGACAGGGTACACTGAAGCTTTCTTT
j_gene: TRBJ2-1; v_gene: TRBV25-1; abundance: -; d_gene: TRBD1; CDR3aa: CASTEGTGAYNEQFF; CDR3nt: TGTGCCAGCACCGAAGGGACAGGGGCCTACAATGAGCAGTTCTTC
j_gene: TRBJ2-7; v_gene: TRBV19; abundance: few; d_gene: -; CDR3aa: CASSINRVSHEQYF; CDR3nt: TGTGCCAGTAGTATTAACAGGGTGAGCCACGAGCAGTACTTC
j_gene: TRBJ1-2; v_gene: TRBV9; abundance: -; d_gene: -; CDR3aa: CASSQSGNYGYTF; CDR3nt: TGTGCCAGCAGCCAATCAGGGAACTATGGCTACACCTTC